This paragraph reports one T cell receptor beta chain. What it binds is not known. The V gene end was trimmed by 5 bases and the J gene end by 0 bases; junction bases not matched to a gene: 8. CDR1 is MDHEN, CDR2 SYDVKM, per germline. The length of the CDR3 is 16 residues. Cells designated naive CD8 were CD45RO-negative and were positively selected for CCR7, with terminally differentiated effector memory CD45RA+ cells excluded. The data are from a study of shared clonotypes between healthy human individuals. Study at large: The cohort comprised a couple of women and a few men. Their ages spanned 18 to 49 years. Study results and caveats: Naive subsets, compared against memory subsets, generally had larger estimated richness values.

Using immunoSEQ multiplex PCR, the repertoire was profiled, and TCRdb retains in-frame clones only, with some absent. The profile shows about 580,000 clones, roughly 98% of them singletons. The sequence came from a young man in good health. The V and J genes are TRBV28 and TRBJ2-3; 7 bases line up with TRBD2. Specimen: naive CD8+ T cells sorted from blood. The CDR3 nucleotides are TGTGCCAGCAGTCCTTCGGCGGGAGAGAGCACAGATACGCAGTATTTT. It translates to CASSPSAGESTDTQYF.